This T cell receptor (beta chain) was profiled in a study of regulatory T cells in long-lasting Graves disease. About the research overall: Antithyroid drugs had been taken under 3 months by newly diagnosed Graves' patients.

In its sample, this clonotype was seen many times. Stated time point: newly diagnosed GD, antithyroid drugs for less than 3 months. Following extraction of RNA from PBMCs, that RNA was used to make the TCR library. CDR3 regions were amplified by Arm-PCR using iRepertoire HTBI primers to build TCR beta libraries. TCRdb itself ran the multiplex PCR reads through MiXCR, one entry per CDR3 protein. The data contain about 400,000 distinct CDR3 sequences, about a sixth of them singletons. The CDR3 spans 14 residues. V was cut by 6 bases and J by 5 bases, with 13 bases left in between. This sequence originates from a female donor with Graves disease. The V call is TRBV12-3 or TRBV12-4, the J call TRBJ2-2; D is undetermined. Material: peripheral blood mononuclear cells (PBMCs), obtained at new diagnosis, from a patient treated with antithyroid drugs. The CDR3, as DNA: TGTGCCAGCAGGCTGGGGTCGCGGACCGGGGAGCTGTTTTTT. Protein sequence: CASRLGSRTGELFF.